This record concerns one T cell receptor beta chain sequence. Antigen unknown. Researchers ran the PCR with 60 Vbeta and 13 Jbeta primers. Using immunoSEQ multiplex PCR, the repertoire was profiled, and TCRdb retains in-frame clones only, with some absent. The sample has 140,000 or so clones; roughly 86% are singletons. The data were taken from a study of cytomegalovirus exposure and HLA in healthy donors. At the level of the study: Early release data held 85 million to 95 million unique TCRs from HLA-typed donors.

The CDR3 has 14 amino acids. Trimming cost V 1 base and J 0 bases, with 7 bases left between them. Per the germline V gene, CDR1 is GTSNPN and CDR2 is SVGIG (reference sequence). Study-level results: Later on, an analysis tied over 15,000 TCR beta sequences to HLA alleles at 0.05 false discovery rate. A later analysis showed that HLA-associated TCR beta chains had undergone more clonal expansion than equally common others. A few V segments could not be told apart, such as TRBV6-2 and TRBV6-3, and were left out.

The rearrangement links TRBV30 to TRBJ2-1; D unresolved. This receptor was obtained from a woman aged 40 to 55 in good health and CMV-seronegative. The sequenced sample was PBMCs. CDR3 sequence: CAWSDQASYNEQFF. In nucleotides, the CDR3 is TGTGCCTGGAGTGATCAGGCCTCCTACAATGAGCAGTTCTTC.